The 10 T cell receptor beta chains below all came from one sample that was sequenced in a study of regulatory T cells in long-lasting Graves disease. Time point noted: newly diagnosed GD, antithyroid drugs for less than 3 months. PBMC RNA served as the TCR library source. To make TCR beta libraries, researchers used iRepertoire HTBI primers and Arm-PCR of CDR3 regions. TCRdb reanalysed the multiplex PCR reads using MiXCR and keeps one entry per CDR3 protein. The top ten clones hold 38% of a sample with about 310,000 distinct CDR3 sequences, 15% to 20% of them seen once. Sequenced material: peripheral blood mononuclear cells (PBMCs), taken at new diagnosis, from a patient treated with antithyroid drugs. The receptors were sampled from a female donor with Graves disease.

This clonotype was observed many times. The rearrangement joins TRBV9 to TRBJ2-5; the D call may be TRBD1 or TRBD2 (5 bases each). The V end was cut by 3 bases, the J end by 2 bases, with 17 bases between. The germline V gene encodes CDR1 SGDLS and CDR2 YYNGEE. There are 16 residues in the CDR3. This CDR3 reads CASSEHSGTPQETQYF. The CDR3 DNA reads as TGTGCCAGCAGCGAGCACTCCGGGACCCCGCAAGAGACCCAGTACTTC.

The sample holds many counts of this clonotype. The rearrangement uses TRBV5-1 and TRBJ1-6; TRBD1 might be the D (5 bases). Germline CDR1 is SGHRS and CDR2 is YFSETQ. Trimming left V 3 bases short and J 7 bases short, with 11 bases between. The CDR3 sequence is 14 residues long. Here the CDR3 reads CASSSGTINSPLHF. For the CDR3, the DNA is TGCGCCAGCAGCTCCGGGACGATAAATTCACCCCTCCACTTT.

As regards this clonotype: This may be a read error: a much more frequent sequence differs by one nucleotide. The chain links TRBV29-1 to TRBJ2-1, with 7 positions matching TRBD2. With V trimmed by 1 base and J by 12 bases, 6 bases remained unmatched. CDR1 and CDR2 from the germline V gene are SQVTM and ANQGSEA. The CDR3 length is 12 residues. The DNA of the CDR3 is TGCAGCGTTGAAGGACCCGGCGGGGGGCAGTTCTTC. It encodes CSVEGPGGGQFF.

This clonotype was seen many times. The chain joins TRBV19 to TRBJ2-2; D unclear. Germline CDR1 LNHDA, CDR2 SQIVND (reference sequence). The V end was cut by 4 bases, the J end by 0 bases, with 6 bases between. The CDR3 has 14 residues. The CDR3 DNA sequence: TGTGCCAGTAGTACCCTCGCGAACACCGGGGAGCTGTTTTTT. Amino acids: CASSTLANTGELFF. The full variable domain, with the rest looked up from reference TRBV19 and TRBJ2-2, is DGGITQSPKYLFRKEGQNVTLSCEQNLNHDAMYWYRQDPGQGLRLIYYSQIVNDFQKGDIAEGYSVSREKKESFPLTVTSAQKNPTAFYLCASSTLANTGELFFGEGSRLTVL.

This clonotype was seen repeatedly, ten times or more. Here the CDR3 omits its conserved ending phenylalanine or tryptophan, so a read error is the likely source. The CDR3 loop is CATSDSGQSNTEAFL. The CDR3 coding sequence is TGTGCCACCAGTGATTCGGGACAGTCAAACACTGAAGCTTTCCTT. The chain uses TRBV24-1 and TRBJ1-1, with 7 bases fitting TRBD1. Trimming removed 2 bases from V and 2 bases from J; junction bases left unmatched: 4. The CDR3 is 15 residues long. Germline loops: CDR1 KGHDR, CDR2 SFDVKD.

This chain links TRBV7-2 with TRBJ2-7; D is unresolved. V dropped 2 bases and J dropped 2 bases, with 7 bases sitting between them. This CDR3 contains 13 residues. Germline assignment: CDR1 SGHTA and CDR2 FQGNSA. DNA of the CDR3: TGTGCCAGCAGCTTAATGGGTCCCTACGAGCAGTACTTC. Its translation is CASSLMGPYEQYF.

This clonotype appeared many times. The gene calls are TRBV27 and TRBJ2-7, with 9 bases fitting TRBD2. V trimming: 3 bases; J trimming: 1 base; junction bases outside the gene matches: 4. This CDR3 contains 15 residues. Germline V gene data show CDR1 as MNHEY and CDR2 as SMNVEV (reference sequence). CDR3 DNA sequence: TGTGCCAGCAGTTTGCTCCTAGCGGGGTCCTACGAGCAGTACTTC. Translating it yields CASSLLLAGSYEQYF.

This clonotype occurred many times. The rearrangement uses TRBV4-1 and TRBJ1-5; 10 bases are a match to TRBD1. Germline values: CDR1 MGHRA, CDR2 YSYEKL. V gave up 3 bases and J gave up 6 bases; unmatched junction bases: 2. The CDR3 covers 14 residues. The CDR3 DNA sequence: TGCGCCAGCAGCCACCGGGACAGGGGTCAGCCCCAGCATTTT. This gives the protein CASSHRDRGQPQHF.

This clonotype was detected many times. The gene calls are TRBV5-5 and TRBJ1-6; tentatively, D is TRBD1 (5 bases). The germline V and J ends were trimmed by 4 bases and 5 bases, with 13 bases remaining between them. CDR3 size: 15 residues. Germline V gene data show CDR1 as SGHKS and CDR2 as YYEKEE (reference sequence). CDR3 in amino acids: CASSPGPADNSPLHF. The DNA of the CDR3 is TGTGCCAGCAGCCCGGGACCGGCAGATAATTCACCCCTCCACTTT.

This clonotype showed up just a few times. At one end, the junction sequence differs from germline, possibly due to a read error. This rearrangement joins TRBV24-1 to TRBJ2-1; TRBD2 matches 13 bases. The CDR3 loop spans 16 amino acids. Per the germline V gene, CDR1 is KGHDR and CDR2 is SFDVKD. CDR3 protein: CATSDRTSGSSNERFF. Written as DNA, the CDR3 is TGTGCCACCAGTGATCGGACTAGCGGGAGTTCCAATGAGCGGTTCTTC.